Shown below are 21 T cell receptor beta chains from a single sample sequenced in a study of blood T cell repertoires in COVID-19. Measured with immunoSEQ multiplex PCR; TCRdb has only the in-frame clones, and not every one. The data show approximately 200,000 clones, with roughly four fifths seen just once and 6.9% held by the top ten. Sequencing input: peripheral blood. These receptors all stem from a human donor with acute or convalescent COVID-19. The donor label of this sample is uncertain.

The chain combines TRBV7-9 with TRBJ2-7; D is perhaps TRBD2 (5 bases). Germline V gives CDR1 SEHNR, CDR2 FQNEAQ (reference sequence). V was clipped by 5 bases and J by 1 base, with 9 bases between them. The CDR3 spans 13 residues. The CDR3 nucleotides read TGTGCCAGCAGCCCTACTAGTTCCTACGAGCAGTACTTC. Its translation: CASSPTSSYEQYF.

This clone appeared once. The rearrangement joins TRBV5-6 to TRBJ2-7; tentative D call: TRBD2 (6 bases). The CDR3 has 15 amino acids. V dropped 0 bases and J dropped 2 bases, with 12 bases sitting between them. Germline values: CDR1 SGHDT, CDR2 YYEEEE. The DNA for the CDR3 is TGTGCCAGCAGCTTGGTGGGGACGGGGGCCTACGAGCAGTACTTC. Encoded protein: CASSLVGTGAYEQYF.

The chain carries TRBV5-1 and TRBJ1-2; D might be TRBD1 (6 bases). V dropped 4 bases and J dropped 2 bases, with 15 bases sitting between them. CDR1 SGHRS and CDR2 YFSETQ come from the germline V gene. The CDR3 consists of 15 residues. The CDR3, as DNA: TGCGCCAGCAGCCCGGGACACGAGTGGAACTATGGCTACACCTTC. It encodes CASSPGHEWNYGYTF.

V and J are TRBV29-1 and TRBJ2-7; tentatively, D is TRBD1 (5 bases). The CDR3 spans 11 residues. Germline loops: CDR1 SQVTM, CDR2 ANQGSEA. The V end lost 4 bases, the J end lost 5 bases, and 9 bases lay between the germline ends. The CDR3 nucleotides read TGCAGCGTTGTAAAGGGGAACGAGCAGTACTTC. It codes for CSVVKGNEQYF.

The chain combines TRBV24-1 with TRBJ2-1; 14 nucleotides line up with TRBD2. This CDR3 has 17 residues. V gave up 0 bases and J gave up 5 bases; unmatched junction bases: 2. CDR1 is KGHDR, CDR2 SFDVKD, per germline. DNA of the CDR3: TGTGCCACCAGTGATTTGCAGGGACTAGCGGGGGACAATGAGCAGTTCTTC. This translates into CATSDLQGLAGDNEQFF.

Only a few counts were recorded for this clone. The gene calls are TRBV19 and TRBJ2-3; TRBD2 aligns across 10 bases. V was pared by 1 base and J by 4 bases, with 8 bases of the junction left unmatched. Germline V gene sequence: CDR1 LNHDA, CDR2 SQIVND (reference sequence). The CDR3 length is 17 residues. CDR3 in DNA: TGTGCCAGTAGTATAGGAGTCCTAGCGGGAGCCTCAGATACGCAGTATTTT. Residues: CASSIGVLAGASDTQYF.

The rearrangement joins TRBV6-5 to TRBJ2-7; tentative D call: TRBD2 (6 bases). Germline V lookup: CDR1 MNHEY, CDR2 SVGAGI. The CDR3 is made up of 12 amino acids. The V end lost 8 bases, the J end lost 4 bases, and 12 bases lay between the germline ends. CDR3 protein: CASRDSQYEQYF. The CDR3 DNA reads TGTGCCAGCCGGGACTCTCAATACGAGCAGTACTTC.

The chain combines TRBV5-5 with TRBJ1-6; no clear D gene. The germline CDR1 and CDR2 sequences are SGHKS and YYEKEE (reference sequence). This CDR3 contains 17 residues. Trimming left V 1 base short and J 0 bases short, with 11 bases between. CDR3 DNA: TGTGCCAGCAGCTTGTTATCCGCGAGCTCCTATAATTCACCCCTCCACTTT. Translation: CASSLLSASSYNSPLHF.

V usage is TRBV19 and J usage is TRBJ2-2, with a possible D match to TRBD2 (8 bases). Trimming removed 3 bases at V and 5 bases at J, with 16 bases between. Per germline, CDR1 LNHDA and CDR2 SQIVND (reference sequence). The CDR3 sequence is 16 residues long. CDR3 coding DNA: TGTGCCAGTAGTATGTGGACAGGCGGGGGGACCGGGGAGCTGTTTTTT. This codes for CASSMWTGGGTGELFF.

V usage is TRBV19 and J usage is TRBJ2-7; 7 nucleotides match TRBD1. Germline V gene lookup returns CDR1 LNHDA and CDR2 SQIVND (reference sequence). This CDR3 spans 14 amino acids. V dropped 4 bases and J dropped 3; count of bases not matched to a gene: 6. CDR3 DNA: TGTGCCAGTAGTAAACCGGGACAGATCTACGAGCAGTACTTC. It encodes CASSKPGQIYEQYF. Full variable domain (remainder filled in from reference TRBV19 and TRBJ2-7): DGGITQSPKYLFRKEGQNVTLSCEQNLNHDAMYWYRQDPGQGLRLIYYSQIVNDFQKGDIAEGYSVSREKKESFPLTVTSAQKNPTAFYLCASSKPGQIYEQYFGPGTRLTVT.

The chain carries TRBV30 and TRBJ1-5, with 7 nucleotides matching TRBD1. Losses at the gene ends were 1 base for V and 7 bases for J; bases not matched to a gene: 13. Germline lookup yields CDR1 GTSNPN and CDR2 SVGIG (reference sequence). This CDR3 is built from 16 residues. The CDR3 is CAWSARLLAGGQPQHF. CDR3 DNA: TGTGCCTGGAGTGCCAGGCTCTTGGCAGGGGGGCAGCCCCAGCATTTT.

The chain links TRBV10-2 to TRBJ1-5, with a possible D match to TRBD1 (5 bases). V was shortened by 2 bases and J by 4 bases, with 9 bases between the two germline ends. CDR1 and CDR2 (germline): WSHSY, SAAADI. CDR3 length: 14 amino acids. The CDR3 here is CASSEKGWNQPQHF. In DNA form, the CDR3 reads TGCGCCAGCAGTGAGAAGGGGTGGAATCAGCCCCAGCATTTT.

The CDR3 coding sequence is TGTGCCAGCAGGCGCCCACTCGCGGCGAACACTGAAGCTTTCTTT. Its protein product is CASRRPLAANTEAFF. V gene TRBV6-5 combines with J gene TRBJ1-1; D gene ambiguous. The CDR3 extends over 15 amino acids. Germline V CDR1 and CDR2: MNHEY, SVGAGI. Trimming removed 6 bases from V and 1 base from J, with 15 bases in between.

The chain combines TRBV5-5 with TRBJ2-7, with 7 bases identical to TRBD2. This CDR3 spans 12 amino acids. V shed 4 bases, J shed 6 bases, and the junction held 4 bases outside the gene matches. Germline assignment: CDR1 SGHKS and CDR2 YYEKEE (reference sequence). The CDR3 loop reads CASSTTSPEQYF. Here the CDR3 DNA reads TGTGCCAGCAGCACGACTAGCCCCGAGCAGTACTTC.

This clone showed up just once. The rearrangement joins TRBV7-2 to TRBJ2-7; maybe TRBD2 (6 bases). CDR3 length: 15 residues. V was clipped by 6 bases and J by 3 bases, with 18 bases between them. Germline V lookup: CDR1 SGHTA, CDR2 FQGNSA. The CDR3 reads CASSPPSVPFYEQYF. Here the CDR3 DNA reads TGTGCCAGCAGTCCTCCTAGCGTCCCTTTCTACGAGCAGTACTTC.

This sequence joins TRBV27 and TRBJ2-3; 7 nucleotides agree with TRBD1. V dropped 3 bases and J dropped 2; count of bases not matched to a gene: 5. The germline gives CDR1 MNHEY, CDR2 SMNVEV (reference sequence). The CDR3 loop spans 15 amino acids. This chain's CDR3 is CASSLGQSFTDTQYF. DNA of the CDR3: TGTGCCAGCAGTTTGGGACAGTCGTTCACAGATACGCAGTATTTT.

This clone has a handful of counts. The J gene is TRBJ1-6, the V gene TRBV3-1 (or the pseudogene TRBV3-2); D might be TRBD1 (6 bases). This CDR3 contains 14 residues. CDR1 is LGHDT, CDR2 YNNKEL, per germline (reference sequence). With 4 bases removed from V and 9 bases from J, the gap between germline ends came to 13 bases. DNA for the CDR3: TGTGCCAGCAGCCTCCCTGGGGGCCTTTCACCCCTCCACTTT. Amino acid sequence: CASSLPGGLSPLHF.

In the case of this clone: The junction shows a germline mismatch at one end, possibly a read error. The chain is built from TRBV6-5 and TRBJ2-2, with 7 bases fitting TRBD1. CDR3 length: 16 residues. The germline gives CDR1 MNHEY, CDR2 SVGAGI. The CDR3 spells CASTYAQNRGAGELFF. CDR3 coding DNA: TGTGCCAGCACTTACGCCCAAAACAGGGGCGCCGGGGAGCTGTTTTTT.

The rearrangement uses TRBV5-1 and TRBJ2-2; 8 bases match TRBD1. The CDR3 is 15 amino acids. Germline V lookup: CDR1 SGHRS, CDR2 YFSETQ. V shed 2 bases, J shed 3 bases, and the junction held 3 bases outside the gene matches. The CDR3 sequence is CASSFSTGDTGELFF. For the CDR3, the DNA is TGCGCCAGCAGCTTCTCGACAGGGGACACCGGGGAGCTGTTTTTT.

The chain has TRBV4-3 and TRBJ2-3; 8 positions match TRBD2. The CDR3 loop spans 14 amino acids. V lost 4 bases to trimming and J lost 3 bases; unmatched junction nucleotides: 3. Germline lookup yields CDR1 LGHNA and CDR2 YSLEER. The chain's CDR3 is CASSLSGGTDTQYF. The CDR3 region has the DNA TGCGCCAGCAGCCTGTCGGGAGGGACAGATACGCAGTATTTT.

This clone was counted ten times or more. The genes are TRBV6-4 and TRBJ2-3, with 10 bases lining up with TRBD2. The CDR3 is 16 residues long. Germline assignment: CDR1 MRHNA and CDR2 SNTAGT. Unmatched junction bases numbered 8, after V lost 3 bases and J lost 5 bases. The CDR3 sequence: CASSESLAGAGDTQYF. CDR3 nucleotides: TGTGCCAGCAGTGAGTCTCTAGCGGGAGCGGGAGATACGCAGTATTTT.